A single T cell receptor (beta chain) is shown here with its context. This clone's antigen is unknown. One base away there is no much larger clone; base qualities are not given. From the second PCR step on, the TCR alpha and beta chain libraries were amplified in separate reactions. To determine each donor's CMV status, fresh PBMCs were stimulated overnight with CMV viral lysate, and IFNgamma production from CD4+ T cells was then assessed. Using Miltenyi beads, CD4 T cells were first positively selected, and CD8 T cells were then positively selected from the CD4-negative fraction. After staining for CD3, CD4, CD8, CD45RA, CD27 and a live/dead dye, cells were sorted on a BD Aria II into four subsets based on CD45RA and CD27. Blood was obtained from a few healthy volunteers, and the blood from each volunteer was fractionated into CD4 and CD8 T cells and subsequently into four differentiation subsets. About 110 ml of peripheral blood was collected from each donor, and PBMC were isolated from the blood using Ficoll-Paque PLUS density-gradient centrifugation. After sorting, cells were lysed in RLT buffer, RNA was extracted using a Qiagen RNeasy kit, and the extracted RNA was stored at -80 degrees C.

The data were obtained in a study of naive and memory T cell subsets listed by TCRdb under 2017. About the full investigation: The study applied an open-source, UMI-based TCR alpha and beta sequencing pipeline to sorted naive and memory peripheral blood T cell subsets. IgG serology results and the functional CMV T cell responses were in complete agreement. RNA was DNase-treated and reverse transcribed with TCR constant-region primers, mostly using SuperScript III.

Its CDR3 holds 13 amino acids, cysteine through phenylalanine. Only the CDR3 region is kept as DNA, spanning 39 bases read in frame from base 1. Deletion took 4 bases off V and 7 bases off J, with a span of 14 bases between the germline ends. According to the germline V gene, CDR1 reads SGHDT and CDR2 reads YYEEEE. What the research found in general, with its limitations: RNA-based TCR counts may be influenced by expression changes linked to T cell activation and differentiation. TCR abundance followed a power law with an exponent that was different for naive and memory subsets but consistent across the three individuals. In both CD4 and CD8 cells, the Gini index increased while Shannon and inverse Simpson diversity decreased from naive through CM, EM and EMRA. Once error correction was done, more than 90% of naive TCR sequences showed up just once, which made the naive abundance distributions much steeper than those of the memory subsets. Each clonotype was defined as a single alpha or beta chain sequence rather than as a paired alpha/beta receptor. The repertoire findings for the naive and memory subsets could not be validated, as no ground truth was available.

Library preparation employed UMI-ligation and nested PCR. To cover both TRBC1 and TRBC2, the beta constant-region primer consisted of an equimolar mix of two oligonucleotides. The ligated cDNA went through four rounds of PCR with nested alpha and beta constant-region primers together with the SP2 primer. A single-stranded oligonucleotide containing the SP2 primer and a 12-nucleotide UMI was joined to the 3' end of the cDNA by T4 RNA ligase 1. Incubation of the ligation reaction lasted about 19-24 hours at 16 degrees C. PCR2 was typically performed as a SYBR Green qPCR and was stopped at a predetermined threshold so that over-amplification was prevented. Every purification after the first one was done using Agencourt AMPure XP magnetic beads. Library amounts were measured by Qubit and library quality was assessed on a TapeStation, where the main peak was expected at around 650 bp. Pooled libraries were sequenced on an Illumina MiSeq using v2 2x251 paired-end kits, and typically roughly 0.85-2 million reads were obtained per sample. Each sample's library went into the pool at roughly 4.4 nM, and about 4.5-7.5% PhiX was added to help with cluster recognition. The paper's data handling went like this. Using tag matching that tolerated one base-pair mismatch, Decombinator assigned V and J genes to FASTQ reads that had been processed by Demultiplexor. By using UMIs, Collapsinator corrected both sequencing errors and the frequency errors caused by PCR heterogeneity. TCRs were translated and CDR3s were extracted from the conserved cysteine to the FGXG phenylalanine by CDR3Translator, with non-productive sequences being flagged. Repertoires were subsampled to equal numbers of UMI-defined TCRs before Gini, Shannon entropy and inverse Simpson indices were calculated. Clonotype abundance distributions were fitted to a power law by maximum likelihood within the linear range. Similar UMI counts, unique TCR numbers and clonal distributions were obtained with the pipeline and with MIGEC on one naive CD8 sample. Repertoires were searched for 7,000 to 7,500 CMV-associated CDR3 sequences compiled from VDJdb and a published dataset. The public sequencing data were trimmed at Q25 with fastp and processed into clonotypes with MiXCR by TCRdb, which kept only in-frame beta chains. For every CDR3 protein sequence, its rows merge into one entry that carries the most common genes and DNA. The V and J calls were not made by the authors but by TCRdb's processing. Here the sample has 95,000 to 150,000 distinct CDR3 sequences; 35% to 40% occur a single time. The top ten clones comprise approximately 0.9% of the sample.

The sequenced material came from central memory CD4+ T cells from blood. Read against the paper, the sample's cell subset or site label means: central memory, CD45RA- CD27+. The clonotype comes from a human donor in good health. This sequence uses TRBV5-6 and TRBJ1-1, with the D gene too uncertain to name. The sequence in DNA is TGTGCCAGCAGCCCGAGCTATCGGGGTGAAGCTTTCTTT. Its coded protein is CASSPSYRGEAFF.